The clone carrying this TCR beta chain was observed a few times. This sample is drawn from a study of blood T cell repertoires in COVID-19. Study in general: Samples representing acute and convalescent COVID-19 were sourced from the United States, Italy and Spain.

The CDR3 is made up of 14 amino acids. The germline V gene has CDR1 SEHNR and CDR2 FQNEAQ (reference sequence). Trimming left V 5 bases short and J 1 base short, with 11 bases between. This table comes from immunoSEQ multiplex PCR, and its TCRdb copy is limited to in-frame clones, with some not included. There are 70,000 or so clones in the sample; around 87% occur only once, and under 13% lies in the top ten. Sequenced sample: peripheral blood. The origin of this receptor is a young woman with acute or convalescent COVID-19. The genes are TRBV7-9 and TRBJ1-1; a possible D gene is TRBD1 (6 bases). CDR3 in amino acids: CASSTTGKNTEAFF. The CDR3 DNA is TGTGCCAGCAGCACGACAGGAAAGAACACTGAAGCTTTCTTT.